The next 19 T cell receptor beta chains were all read from a single sample in a study of blood T cell repertoires in COVID-19. Clones were sequenced by immunoSEQ multiplex PCR, and TCRdb holds only the in-frame ones, with some missing. This sample has 250,000 to 300,000 clones; over 85% occur once, and the top ten carry roughly 1.8%. Sequencing was carried out using PBMCs or T cells enriched from blood (not recorded which). The receptors derive from an older woman who had recovered from COVID-19.

The chain couples TRBV2 to TRBJ1-5; 8 bases match TRBD1. CDR3 length equals 13 residues. Germline trimming cut 6 bases from V and 8 bases from J; bases unmatched to any gene: 6. Per germline, CDR1 SNHLY and CDR2 FYNNEI. The DNA for the CDR3 is TGTGCCAGCAGCCGGACAGGGATCGAGCCCCAGCATTTT. It codes for CASSRTGIEPQHF.

The CDR3 region is CASSQQLAQGGVGTLHF. CDR3 bases: TGTGCCAGCAGCCAACAACTGGCTCAGGGGGGTGTCGGCACCCTCCACTTT. The V gene is TRBV5-5, the J gene TRBJ1-6; 7 bases line up with TRBD1. The CDR3 contains 17 residues. V dropped 4 bases and J dropped 14; count of bases not matched to a gene: 21. Germline CDR1 reads SGHKS; CDR2 reads YYEKEE (reference sequence).

The V call is TRBV9, the J call TRBJ1-6, with 7 bases lining up with TRBD1. The CDR3 runs 15 residues. Germline assignment: CDR1 SGDLS and CDR2 YYNGEE. With V trimmed by 3 bases and J by 7 bases, 7 bases remained unmatched. CDR3: CASSDSGTENSPLHF. The DNA for the CDR3 is TGTGCCAGCAGCGATTCCGGGACAGAAAATTCACCCCTCCACTTT.

The V and J genes are TRBV19 and TRBJ1-1; TRBD1 matches at 9 bases. Germline CDR1 is LNHDA and CDR2 is SQIVND (reference sequence). The CDR3 spans 14 residues. The V segment lost 11 bases and the J segment 2 bases; nucleotides outside the gene matches: 9. The CDR3 is CAGWTGVVNTEAFF. CDR3 in DNA: TGTGCCGGCTGGACAGGGGTGGTTAACACTGAAGCTTTCTTT.

This clone came up once. V gene TRBV6-5 combines with J gene TRBJ1-5; TRBD1 might be the D (6 bases). The length of the CDR3 is 12 residues. The germline gives CDR1 MNHEY, CDR2 SVGAGI. The CDR3 region has the DNA TGTGTCCGGGGGGGCTCACGAGAGCCCCAGCATTTT. Protein: CVRGGSREPQHF.

The rearrangement uses TRBV28 and TRBJ1-1; the D is unclear. CDR1 and CDR2 (germline): MDHEN, SYDVKM. The V end lost 6 bases, the J end lost 2 bases, and 13 bases lay between the germline ends. CDR3 size: 14 residues. The CDR3 DNA reads TGTGCCAGCAGCGACCGGGGTTTAAACACTGAAGCTTTCTTT. Its protein product is CASSDRGLNTEAFF. The full variable domain, its missing parts supplied by reference TRBV28 and TRBJ1-1, is DVKVTQSSRYLVKRTGEKVFLECVQDMDHENMFWYRQDPGLGLRLIYFSYDVKMKEKGDIPEGYSVSREKKERFSLILESASTNQTSMYLCASSDRGLNTEAFFGQGTRLTVV.

This chain links TRBV4-2 with TRBJ2-7; D is perhaps TRBD1 (6 bases). Per germline, CDR1 LGHNA and CDR2 YNFKEQ. V was cut by 0 bases and J by 3 bases, with 15 bases left in between. This CDR3 region has 16 residues. The CDR3 DNA reads as TGTGCCAGCAGCCAAGATTCGTCGGACAGTTACTACGAGCAGTACTTC. Translation gives CASSQDSSDSYYEQYF.

This clone has only one observation. This chain joins TRBV7-8 and TRBJ2-3; TRBD2 aligns across 12 bases. V shed 0 bases and J 9 bases; nucleotides not matched to a gene: 10. Germline V gene lookup returns CDR1 SGHVS and CDR2 FQNEAQ. The CDR3 contains 17 residues. CDR3: CASSLAGLAGGSSTQYF. DNA of the CDR3: TGTGCCAGCAGCTTAGCGGGTCTAGCGGGGGGGTCTTCCACGCAGTATTTT.

The chain couples TRBV4-2 to TRBJ2-1; 8 nucleotides match TRBD2. CDR3 length: 16 amino acids. V lost 0 bases and J lost 0; bases outside the gene matches: 1. CDR1 and CDR2 (germline): LGHNA, YNFKEQ. CDR3 coding DNA: TGTGCCAGCAGCCAAGATGGGACTAGCTCCTACAATGAGCAGTTCTTC. This encodes CASSQDGTSSYNEQFF.

V gene TRBV7-9 combines with J gene TRBJ2-3; D perhaps matches TRBD2 (7 bases). Germline lookup yields CDR1 SEHNR and CDR2 FQNEAQ (reference sequence). V lost 5 bases and J 2 bases, leaving 23 bases between the germline ends. There are 18 residues in the CDR3. The CDR3 nucleotides read TGTGCCAGCAGCGCCCCCGGGGGCGGGGGTTCTCTCACAGATACGCAGTATTTT. Translating gives CASSAPGGGGSLTDTQYF.

The rearrangement links TRBV10-3 to TRBJ2-7; 8 nucleotides align to TRBD2. The CDR3 contains 16 residues. The V segment lost 10 bases and the J segment 1 base; nucleotides outside the gene matches: 15. The germline V gene encodes CDR1 ENHRY and CDR2 SYGVKD. The DNA for the CDR3 is TGTGCCACCACCTCCACCGGGGGGGCCGGGTCCTACGAGCAGTACTTC. Translation: CATTSTGGAGSYEQYF.

This clone was picked up one time. The chain is built from TRBV3-1 (or the pseudogene TRBV3-2) and TRBJ1-3, with TRBD1 matching 8 bases. Germline values: CDR1 LGHDT, CDR2 YNNKEL (reference sequence). Trimming at V came to 6 bases and at J to 3 bases, leaving 7 bases not matched to a gene. CDR3 size: 15 residues. The CDR3 sequence: CASSSQGAVGNTIYF. CDR3 coding DNA: TGTGCCAGCAGTTCGCAGGGGGCGGTTGGAAACACCATATATTTT.

The V call is TRBV5-4, the J call TRBJ2-5; 7 bases align to TRBD1. The CDR3 has 12 residues. V lost 4 bases to trimming and J lost 9 bases; unmatched junction nucleotides: 6. Per germline, CDR1 SGHNT and CDR2 YYREEE (reference sequence). The CDR3 coding sequence is TGTGCCAGCAGCCCACCACAGGGGTCCCAGTACTTC. Translated: CASSPPQGSQYF.

The V gene is TRBV5-5, the J gene TRBJ1-5; D call uncertain. This CDR3 is 16 amino acids long. Trimming cost V 3 bases and J 5 bases, with 18 bases left between them. Germline V CDR1 and CDR2: SGHKS, YYEKEE (reference sequence). The CDR3 here is CASSSSLAGGHQPQHF. The CDR3 DNA follows: TGTGCCAGCAGCTCCTCCCTTGCGGGAGGTCATCAGCCCCAGCATTTT.

This chain joins TRBV20-1 and TRBJ1-5; 7 nucleotides line up with TRBD1. Looked up from germline, CDR1 is DFQATT and CDR2 is SNEGSKA (reference sequence). The CDR3 extends over 17 amino acids. The trim removed 3 bases at V and 2 bases at J, leaving 13 bases unmatched. The CDR3 spells CSASWTVERGRNQPQHF. The CDR3 nucleotides are TGCAGTGCTAGTTGGACAGTAGAAAGGGGGCGCAATCAGCCCCAGCATTTT.

The chain has TRBV6-5 and TRBJ1-2, with 8 bases aligning to TRBD1. In germline, CDR1 is MNHEY, CDR2 SVGAGI. With 7 bases clipped from V and 6 bases from J, the junction kept 7 bases outside the gene matches. The length of the CDR3 is 13 residues. CDR3 in amino acids: CASKSPGGDGYTF. The CDR3 region has the DNA TGTGCCAGCAAAAGTCCAGGGGGCGATGGCTACACCTTC.

This rearrangement joins TRBV7-9 to TRBJ2-7; D remains ambiguous. From germline, CDR1 is SEHNR and CDR2 FQNEAQ (reference sequence). This CDR3 spans 14 amino acids. V gave up 1 base and J gave up 0 bases, with 7 bases separating them. The CDR3 DNA reads TGTGCCAGCAGCTTAGGTGGCCACTCCTACGAGCAGTACTTC. Translated, it gives CASSLGGHSYEQYF.

V and J are TRBV7-9 and TRBJ1-2; D remains unclear. Trimming stripped 3 bases from V and 0 bases from J, with 11 bases between. The CDR3 is 15 residues long. Germline CDR1 SEHNR, CDR2 FQNEAQ (reference sequence). This CDR3 is CASSLLAITNYGYTF. As DNA, the CDR3 is TGTGCCAGCAGCTTGTTAGCCATCACTAACTATGGCTACACCTTC.

This clone was counted only a few times. V gene TRBV28 combines with J gene TRBJ1-2, with TRBD1 as a possible D gene (5 bases). V shed 10 bases and J shed 1 base, with 19 bases lying between them. The CDR3 consists of 15 residues. The germline gives CDR1 MDHEN, CDR2 SYDVKM. The CDR3 here is CATSFGGRINYGYTF. DNA for the CDR3: TGTGCCACCTCCTTCGGGGGAAGAATTAACTATGGCTACACCTTC.